This T cell receptor beta chain was observed in a study of T cells in Graves' hyperthyroidism and ophthalmopathy. Losses at the gene ends were 0 bases for V and 0 bases for J; bases not matched to a gene: 24. The CDR3 length is 24 residues. Germline lookup yields CDR1 SGHRS and CDR2 YFSETQ. RNA transcripts yielded amplified TCR beta CDR3 regions. The study used the HTBI primer set for a first-round RT-PCR of the TCR CDR3. MiXCR, applied by TCRdb to the multiplex PCR reads, yields one record per CDR3 protein. The sample shows about 610,000 distinct CDR3 sequences, roughly 14% of them seen only once. In this sample, this clonotype turned up a few times. Its antigen remains unknown. The study, taken as a whole, reports: It was a median 6.5 months before onset that the model predicted ophthalmopathy. Also found in blood were most expanded thyroid clonotypes above 0.001.

This sequence joins TRBV5-1 and TRBJ2-5; 12 bases are a match to TRBD2. This TCR was sampled from a woman aged 40-49 years with Graves' ophthalmopathy. Sequences were obtained from blood. CDR3 loop: CASSLALGDEPTGTSGFYQETQYF. The CDR3 bases are TGCGCCAGCAGCTTGGCCTTGGGAGACGAACCTACCGGGACTAGCGGGTTTTACCAAGAGACCCAGTACTTC.